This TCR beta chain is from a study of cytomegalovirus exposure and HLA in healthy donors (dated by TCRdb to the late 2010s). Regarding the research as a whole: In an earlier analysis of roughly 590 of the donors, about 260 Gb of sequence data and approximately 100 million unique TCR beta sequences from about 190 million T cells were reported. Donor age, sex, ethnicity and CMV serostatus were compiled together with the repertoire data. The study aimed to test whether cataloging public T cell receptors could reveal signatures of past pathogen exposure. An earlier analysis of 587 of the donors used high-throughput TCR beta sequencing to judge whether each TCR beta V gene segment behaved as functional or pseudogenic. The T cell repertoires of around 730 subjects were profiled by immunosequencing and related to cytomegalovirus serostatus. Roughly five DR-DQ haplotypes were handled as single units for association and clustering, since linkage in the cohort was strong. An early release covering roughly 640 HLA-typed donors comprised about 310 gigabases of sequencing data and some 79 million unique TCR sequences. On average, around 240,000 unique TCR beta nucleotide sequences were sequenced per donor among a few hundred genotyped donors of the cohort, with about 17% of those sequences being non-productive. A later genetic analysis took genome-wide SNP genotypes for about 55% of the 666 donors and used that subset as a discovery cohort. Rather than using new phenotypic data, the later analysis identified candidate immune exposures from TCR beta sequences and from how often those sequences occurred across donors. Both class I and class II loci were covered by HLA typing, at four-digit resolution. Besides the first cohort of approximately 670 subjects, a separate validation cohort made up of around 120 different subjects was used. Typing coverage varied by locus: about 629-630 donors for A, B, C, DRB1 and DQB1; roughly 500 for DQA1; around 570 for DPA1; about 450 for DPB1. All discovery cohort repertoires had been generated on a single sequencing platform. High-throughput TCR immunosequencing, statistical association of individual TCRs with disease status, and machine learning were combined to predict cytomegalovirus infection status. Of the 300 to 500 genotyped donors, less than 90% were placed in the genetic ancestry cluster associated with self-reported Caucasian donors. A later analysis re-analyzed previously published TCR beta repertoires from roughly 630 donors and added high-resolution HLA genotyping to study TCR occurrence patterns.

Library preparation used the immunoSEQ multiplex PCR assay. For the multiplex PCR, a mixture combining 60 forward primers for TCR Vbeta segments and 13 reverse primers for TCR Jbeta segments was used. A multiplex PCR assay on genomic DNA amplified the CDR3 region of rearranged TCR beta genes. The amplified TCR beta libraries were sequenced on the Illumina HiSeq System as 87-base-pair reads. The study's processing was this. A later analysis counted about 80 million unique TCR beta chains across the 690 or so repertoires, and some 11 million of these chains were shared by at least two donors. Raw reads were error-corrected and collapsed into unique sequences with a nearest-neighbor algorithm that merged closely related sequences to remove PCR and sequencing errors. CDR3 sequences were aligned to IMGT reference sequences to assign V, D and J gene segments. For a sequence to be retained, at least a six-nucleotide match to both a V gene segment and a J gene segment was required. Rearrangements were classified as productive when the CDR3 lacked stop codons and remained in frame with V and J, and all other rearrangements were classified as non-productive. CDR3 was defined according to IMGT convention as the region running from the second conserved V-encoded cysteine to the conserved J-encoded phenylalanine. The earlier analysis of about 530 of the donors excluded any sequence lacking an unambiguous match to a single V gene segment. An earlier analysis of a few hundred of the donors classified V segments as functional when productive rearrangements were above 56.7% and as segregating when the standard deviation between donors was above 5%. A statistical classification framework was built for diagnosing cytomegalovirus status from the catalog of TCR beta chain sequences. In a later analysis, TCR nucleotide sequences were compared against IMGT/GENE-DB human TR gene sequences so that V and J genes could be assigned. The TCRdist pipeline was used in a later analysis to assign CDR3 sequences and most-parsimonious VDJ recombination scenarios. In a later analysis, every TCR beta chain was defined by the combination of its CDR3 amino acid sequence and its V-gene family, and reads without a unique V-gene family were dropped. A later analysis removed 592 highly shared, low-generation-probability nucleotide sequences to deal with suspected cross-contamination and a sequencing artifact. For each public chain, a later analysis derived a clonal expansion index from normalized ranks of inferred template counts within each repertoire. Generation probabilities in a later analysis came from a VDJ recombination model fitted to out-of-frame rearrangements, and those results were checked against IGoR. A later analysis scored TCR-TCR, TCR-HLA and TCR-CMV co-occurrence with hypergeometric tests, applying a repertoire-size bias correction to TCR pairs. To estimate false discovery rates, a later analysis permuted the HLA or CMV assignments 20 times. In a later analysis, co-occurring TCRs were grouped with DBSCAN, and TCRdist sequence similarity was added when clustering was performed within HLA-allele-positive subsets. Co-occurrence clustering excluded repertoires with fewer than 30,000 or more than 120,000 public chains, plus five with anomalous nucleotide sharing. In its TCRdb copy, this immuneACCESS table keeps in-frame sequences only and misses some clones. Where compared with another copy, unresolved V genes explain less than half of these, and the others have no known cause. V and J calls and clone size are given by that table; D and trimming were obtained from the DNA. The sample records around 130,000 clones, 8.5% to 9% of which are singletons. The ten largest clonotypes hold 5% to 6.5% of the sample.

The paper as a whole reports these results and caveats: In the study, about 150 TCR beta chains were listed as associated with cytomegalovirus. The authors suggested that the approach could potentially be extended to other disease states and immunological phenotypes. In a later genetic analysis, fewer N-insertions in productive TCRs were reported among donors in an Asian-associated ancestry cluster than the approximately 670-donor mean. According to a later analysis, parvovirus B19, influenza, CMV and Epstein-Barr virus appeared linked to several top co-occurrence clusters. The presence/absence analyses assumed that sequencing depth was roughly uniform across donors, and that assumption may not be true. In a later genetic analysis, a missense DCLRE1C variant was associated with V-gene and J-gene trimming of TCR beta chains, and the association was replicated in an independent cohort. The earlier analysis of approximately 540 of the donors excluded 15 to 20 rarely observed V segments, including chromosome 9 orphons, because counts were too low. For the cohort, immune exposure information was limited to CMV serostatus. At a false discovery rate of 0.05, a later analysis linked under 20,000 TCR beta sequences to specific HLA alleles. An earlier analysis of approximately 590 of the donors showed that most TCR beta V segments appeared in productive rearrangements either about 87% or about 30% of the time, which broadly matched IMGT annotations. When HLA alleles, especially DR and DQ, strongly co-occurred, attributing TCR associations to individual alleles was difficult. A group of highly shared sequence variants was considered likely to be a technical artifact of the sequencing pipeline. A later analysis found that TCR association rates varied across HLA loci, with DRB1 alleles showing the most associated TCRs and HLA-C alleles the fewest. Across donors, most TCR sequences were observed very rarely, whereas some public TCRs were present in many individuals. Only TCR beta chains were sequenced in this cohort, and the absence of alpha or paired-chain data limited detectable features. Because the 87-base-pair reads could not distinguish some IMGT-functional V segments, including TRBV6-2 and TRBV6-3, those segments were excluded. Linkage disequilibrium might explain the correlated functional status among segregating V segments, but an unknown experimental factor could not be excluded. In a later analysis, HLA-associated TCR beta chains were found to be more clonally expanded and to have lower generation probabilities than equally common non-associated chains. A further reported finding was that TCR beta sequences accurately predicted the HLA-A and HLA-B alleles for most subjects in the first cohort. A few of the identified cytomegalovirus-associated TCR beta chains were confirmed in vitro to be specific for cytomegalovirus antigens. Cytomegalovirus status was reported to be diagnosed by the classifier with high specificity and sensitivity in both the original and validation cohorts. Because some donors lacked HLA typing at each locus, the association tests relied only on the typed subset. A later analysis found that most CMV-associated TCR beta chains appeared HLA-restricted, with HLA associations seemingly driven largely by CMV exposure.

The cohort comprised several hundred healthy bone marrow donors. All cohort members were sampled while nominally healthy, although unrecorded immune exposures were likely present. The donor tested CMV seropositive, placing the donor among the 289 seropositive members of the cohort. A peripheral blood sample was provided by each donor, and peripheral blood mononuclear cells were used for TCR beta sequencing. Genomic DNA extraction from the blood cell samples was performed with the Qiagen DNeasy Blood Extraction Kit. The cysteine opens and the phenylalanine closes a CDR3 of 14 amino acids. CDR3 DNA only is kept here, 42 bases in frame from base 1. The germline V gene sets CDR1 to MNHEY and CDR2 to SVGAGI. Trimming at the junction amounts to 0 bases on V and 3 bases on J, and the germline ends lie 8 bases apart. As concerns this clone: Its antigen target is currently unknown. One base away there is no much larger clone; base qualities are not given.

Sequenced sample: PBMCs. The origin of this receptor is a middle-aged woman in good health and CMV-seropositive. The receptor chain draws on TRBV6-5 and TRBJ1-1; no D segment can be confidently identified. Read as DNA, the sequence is TGTGCCAGCAGTTACTCGGGCACTTACACTGAAGCTTTCTTT. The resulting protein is CASSYSGTYTEAFF.